This T cell receptor beta chain appears in the sequencing data of a study of blood T cells in healthy people across ages (dated by TCRdb to about 2015). As for the study more broadly: In model experiments, template switching captured roughly one uniquely barcoded TCR beta cDNA molecule for every two T cells. The study measured age-related changes in TCR beta repertoire diversity using deep sequencing normalized with unique cDNA molecular identifiers. Donors were grouped into four age groups: young (average about 15 years), middle-aged (39), aged (about 60) and long-lived (roughly 80). To avoid experimental bias, donors of different ages were randomly spread across the sequencing lanes. Two additional independent replicas of 1 million unique cDNA reads from the same blood draw were analyzed for two donors (one aged 18 to 30 and one aged 80 or older).

Concerning this clonotype: Its target antigen remains unknown. Qualities for individual bases were not recorded, and no much larger clone is one base off.

Systemically healthy Caucasian individuals from Russia, 39 in total and aged about 6 to 95 years, were included as donors. Roughly 9 milliliters of peripheral blood were drawn from each donor into EDTA-treated Vacutainer tubes. Ficoll-Paque density-gradient centrifugation was used to isolate PBMCs, with at least 6 million per sample. Trizol reagent was used to extract total RNA from PBMCs, with at least 5.5 micrograms per sample. The percentages of naive CD45RAhigh/CD27high T cells were determined by flow cytometry on a PBMC aliquot from every donor. Counted from cysteine to phenylalanine, this CDR3 has 15 amino acids. CDR3 DNA only is kept here, 45 bases in frame from base 1. V is pruned by 5 bases and J by 7 bases, leaving 9 bases of the junction without a gene match. According to the germline V gene, CDR1 reads SGHRS and CDR2 reads YFSETQ. The library was built by means of 5' RACE. Sequencing took place on an Illumina HiSeq 2500. A second PCR of about 7 to 12 cycles was run with a J-beta primer mix and a sample-barcoded 5' primer. A template-switch 5' adaptor carrying 12 random nucleotides introduced a unique molecular identifier onto each TCR beta cDNA molecule. Each sample yielded at least 3 million CDR3-containing paired-end reads. First-strand cDNA synthesis was performed from all RNA using the Mint cDNA synthesis kit, with priming by a TRBC-specific oligonucleotide. Following uracil-DNA glycosylase treatment, a first 18-cycle PCR with universal primers M1SS and BC2_uni_R was performed on all cDNA. The authors' pipeline ran thus. For normalization, 1 million high-quality reads, each with a distinct molecular identifier, were randomly selected from each sample. Reads with shared molecular identifiers were discarded instead of being binned into consensus sequences. CDR3 identification, clonotype clustering and error correction used MiTCR with a Q25 quality threshold and the strictest error-elimination algorithm. Lower-bound total TCR beta diversity was estimated with a nonparametric unseen species model using Euler transformation. The public reads were quality trimmed at Q25 with fastp and then assembled into clones with MiXCR by TCRdb, keeping productive beta chains. Rows are combined by CDR3 protein, so each entry shows the most common genes and DNA. None of the V and J calls come from the authors' own analysis; TCRdb made them. Here the sample has about 670,000 distinct CDR3 sequences; over 40% occur a single time. Approximately 15% of the sample belongs to the ten largest clones.

What the authors observed across the whole study: Compared with the aged group, more naive CD4+ T cells, fewer expanded clones and increased TCR diversity were shown by the long-lived group, suggesting age selection. Conclusive comparison of naive and antigen-experienced compartments was prevented by the profiling of bulk unsorted PBMCs. There was a strong correlation between observed TCR beta diversity and the percentage of naive T cells measured by flow cytometry. Because the CMV infection status of the donors was unknown, age-related changes in expanded clonotypes may potentially have been confounded. As age increased, observed TCR beta diversity per million T cells dropped in a roughly linear way, and a significant reduction was already evident by age 40. Estimates of total diversity based on one million sequenced T cells were considered lower bounds and underestimates.

The V and J genes are TRBV5-1 and TRBJ2-1; the central 10 bases match TRBD2. The specimen was blood. This TCR derives from a woman aged 80 or over in good health. The nucleotide sequence reads as follows: TGCGCCAGCAGGTACTTAGCGGGAGGTAATAATGAGCAGTTCTTC. It translates to CASRYLAGGNNEQFF.